The rows below give T cell receptor beta chains drawn from one sample of a study of T cells in Graves' hyperthyroidism and ophthalmopathy. TCRdb processed the multiplex PCR reads anew with MiXCR; each CDR3 protein has one entry. Of under 600,000 distinct CDR3 sequences listed, about a sixth are singletons. The sequencing input was blood. These receptors originate from a woman in her 40s with Graves' ophthalmopathy. CDR3s leave out the opening cysteine and the closing phenylalanine or tryptophan. Fields, in order: V gene, J gene, CDR3 protein.

>TRBV7-9|TRBJ1-2
ASSLSGEGGGYT
>TRBV5-6|TRBJ1-5
ASSLLQGSQPQH
>TRBV19|TRBJ1-5
ASSITGGGGNQPQH
>TRBV6-1|TRBJ1-2
ASSGRASNYGYT
>TRBV7-2|TRBJ2-1
ASSLVGRTGTNEQF
>TRBV6-2/TRBV6-3|TRBJ2-1
ASSYSIVLRKSYNEQF
>TRBV29-1|TRBJ2-7
SVAVSYEQY
>TRBV5-6|TRBJ1-6
ASSLTGTNSPLH
>TRBV19|TRBJ2-3
ASRDRGADTQY
>TRBV28|TRBJ2-7
ASTRDTSEYYEQY
>TRBV18|TRBJ2-1
ASSLRGGREQF
>TRBV20-1|TRBJ2-1
SARGTSGLSSYNEQF
>TRBV12-3/TRBV12-4|TRBJ1-6
ASSFRDGASYNSPLH
>TRBV2|TRBJ1-1
ASSLGVGGSVTEAF
>TRBV7-3|TRBJ2-1
ASSPLRGTYGEQF
>TRBV20-1|TRBJ1-5
SGSGSNQPQH
>TRBV6-1|TRBJ1-1
ASSEDSYRSGAF
>TRBV5-1|TRBJ2-3
ASSLAGGDTQY
>TRBV5-1|TRBJ2-1
ASSSSGPYNEQF
>TRBV28|TRBJ1-5
ASSLPVGFGGNQPQH
>TRBV9|TRBJ2-5
ASSAEGLPQETQY
>TRBV6-2/TRBV6-3|TRBJ2-7
ASSYSWGTYEQY
>TRBV6-1|TRBJ2-3
ASRGDRAYTDTQY